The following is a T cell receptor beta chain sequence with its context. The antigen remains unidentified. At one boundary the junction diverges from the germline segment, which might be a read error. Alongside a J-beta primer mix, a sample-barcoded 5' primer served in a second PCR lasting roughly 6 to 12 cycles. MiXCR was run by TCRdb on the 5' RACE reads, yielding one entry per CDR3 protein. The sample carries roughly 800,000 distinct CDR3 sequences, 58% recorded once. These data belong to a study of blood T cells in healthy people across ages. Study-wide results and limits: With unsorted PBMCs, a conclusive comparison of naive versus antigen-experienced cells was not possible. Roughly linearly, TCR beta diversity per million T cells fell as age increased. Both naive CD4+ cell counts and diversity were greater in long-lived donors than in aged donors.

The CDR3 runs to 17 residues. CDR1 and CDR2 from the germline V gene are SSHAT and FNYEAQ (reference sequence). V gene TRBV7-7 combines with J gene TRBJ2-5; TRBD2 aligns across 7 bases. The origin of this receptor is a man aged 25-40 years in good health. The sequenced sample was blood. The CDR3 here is CASSSRGGAGGQETQYF. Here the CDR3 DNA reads TGTGCTAGCAGCTCCCGCGGGGGAGCCGGGGGCCAAGAGACCCAGTACTTC.